The 22 T cell receptor beta chains given below trace back to one sample, sequenced in a study of blood T cell repertoires in COVID-19. Data came from immunoSEQ multiplex PCR; TCRdb stores just in-frame clones and leaves some out. Among some 110,000 clones listed, 80% to 90% were seen once. Material for sequencing was peripheral blood. Source of these receptors: a man aged 35 to 55 with acute or convalescent COVID-19.

The chain is built from TRBV4-2 and TRBJ2-6; D gene uncertain. CDR1 and CDR2 from the germline V gene are LGHNA and YNFKEQ. V was clipped by 4 bases and J by 0 bases, with 13 bases between them. The CDR3 has 17 amino acids. The CDR3: CASSPRGPDSGANVLTF. The CDR3 region has the DNA TGTGCCAGCAGCCCCCGAGGCCCCGACTCTGGGGCCAACGTCCTGACTTTC.

This rearrangement joins TRBV29-1 to TRBJ1-5; D is unresolved. Per germline, CDR1 SQVTM and CDR2 ANQGSEA. Trimming took 4 bases from V and 5 from J, leaving 9 bases between them. CDR3 length equals 12 residues. For the CDR3, the DNA is TGCAGCGTTGCTGACCTAGATCAGCCCCAGCATTTT. Translated, it gives CSVADLDQPQHF.

The chain joins TRBV3-1 (or the pseudogene TRBV3-2) to TRBJ1-3; 8 nucleotides agree with TRBD1. In germline, CDR1 is LGHDT, CDR2 YNNKEL (reference sequence). The trim removed 5 bases at V and 4 bases at J, leaving 10 bases unmatched. The CDR3 covers 16 residues. The CDR3, as DNA: TGTGCCAGCAGCATAGGACAGGGAATCCCAGGAAACACCATATATTTT. This gives the protein CASSIGQGIPGNTIYF.

The chain couples TRBV7-3 to TRBJ2-3; tentatively, D is TRBD1 (6 bases). Germline CDR1 and CDR2: SGHTA and FQGTGA. With 4 bases removed from V and 2 bases from J, the gap between germline ends came to 16 bases. The CDR3 runs to 16 residues. The CDR3 spells CASSSRRGIYTDTQYF. Here the CDR3 DNA reads TGTGCCAGCAGCTCCAGAAGGGGGATATACACAGATACGCAGTATTTT.

This clone was found once. The rearrangement uses TRBV5-4 and TRBJ2-5, with 11 bases lining up with TRBD2. Germline assignment: CDR1 SGHNT and CDR2 YYREEE (reference sequence). Unmatched junction bases numbered 9, after V lost 5 bases and J lost 3 bases. This CDR3 has 16 residues. This chain's CDR3 is CASRATKTSGEETQYF. The CDR3 DNA is TGTGCCAGCAGAGCGACCAAGACTAGCGGGGAAGAGACCCAGTACTTC.

V is TRBV19 and J is TRBJ1-5; 9 bases are a match to TRBD1. Germline trimming cut 3 bases from V and 6 bases from J; bases unmatched to any gene: 6. Germline CDR1 and CDR2: LNHDA and SQIVND (reference sequence). The CDR3 contains 15 residues. Here the CDR3 DNA reads TGTGCCAGTAGTATCGGGAAACAGGGGGCTCAGCCCCAGCATTTT. Translated: CASSIGKQGAQPQHF.

The chain joins TRBV6-5 to TRBJ2-1, with 11 bases aligning to TRBD1. V shed 5 bases, J shed 10 bases, and the junction held 7 bases outside the gene matches. This CDR3 is built from 14 residues. CDR1 MNHEY and CDR2 SVGAGI come from the germline V gene. CDR3 sequence (DNA): TGTGCCAGCAGTCCCGGGACAGGGGGGCGAGAGCAGTTCTTC. This sequence encodes CASSPGTGGREQFF.

The chain couples TRBV2 to TRBJ2-3; 11 bases line up with TRBD2. The germline V gene encodes CDR1 SNHLY and CDR2 FYNNEI. V gave up 5 bases and J gave up 4 bases; unmatched junction bases: 5. The CDR3 totals 15 residues. CDR3 residues: CASSPLAGEPDTQYF. The CDR3 region has the DNA TGTGCCAGCAGTCCACTAGCGGGAGAACCAGATACGCAGTATTTT.

The rearrangement uses TRBV30 and TRBJ1-4, with a possible D match to TRBD1 (6 bases). The length of the CDR3 is 15 residues. Looked up from germline, CDR1 is GTSNPN and CDR2 is SVGIG (reference sequence). Trimming stripped 3 bases from V and 6 bases from J, with 17 bases between. CDR3: CAWRPWGGLDEKLFF. The CDR3 DNA reads TGTGCCTGGAGACCCTGGGGGGGGCTGGATGAAAAACTGTTTTTT.

The chain couples TRBV30 to TRBJ1-2; perhaps TRBD1 as D (5 bases). The length of the CDR3 is 12 residues. From germline, CDR1 is GTSNPN and CDR2 SVGIG (reference sequence). The V end was cut by 5 bases, the J end by 4 bases, with 11 bases between. The CDR3, as DNA: TGTGCCTGGTTTTGGGGGGGCTATGGCTACACCTTC. Translating it yields CAWFWGGYGYTF. Based on the CDR3 plus reference TRBV30 and TRBJ1-2, the full variable domain is SQTIHQWPATLVQPVGSPLSLECTVEGTSNPNLYWYRQAAGRGLQLLFYSVGIGQISSEVPQNLSASRPQDRQFILSSKKLLLSDSGFYLCAWFWGGYGYTFGSGTRLTVV.

The chain has TRBV6-1 and TRBJ2-5; TRBD1 agrees at 7 bases. The CDR3 length is 13 residues. Germline V gene sequence: CDR1 MNHNS, CDR2 SASEGT. J was trimmed by 9 bases and V by 3 bases; bases with no gene match: 7. The CDR3 region is CASSEGQSRAQYF. As DNA, the CDR3 is TGTGCCAGCAGTGAGGGACAGTCTCGGGCCCAGTACTTC.

J is TRBJ2-2 and V is TRBV24-1; 8 nucleotides agree with TRBD2. CDR1 is KGHDR and CDR2 is SFDVKD in the germline V gene. The CDR3 runs 14 residues. Unmatched junction bases numbered 3, after V lost 5 bases and J lost 5 bases. CDR3 protein: CATSASGRTGELFF. The CDR3 bases are TGTGCCACCAGTGCTAGCGGGCGAACCGGGGAGCTGTTTTTT.

This chain uses TRBV20-1 with TRBJ2-1; TRBD2 agrees at 11 bases. The CDR3 is 15 amino acids. From germline, CDR1 is DFQATT and CDR2 SNEGSKA (reference sequence). Germline trimming cut 3 bases from V and 4 bases from J; bases unmatched to any gene: 5. CDR3 loop: CSASSLAGGYNEQFF. The CDR3 nucleotides are TGCAGTGCTAGTAGCCTAGCGGGAGGTTACAATGAGCAGTTCTTC.

The chain links TRBV24-1 to TRBJ1-5; maybe TRBD1 (5 bases). The CDR3 runs 15 residues. Trimming cost V 3 bases and J 1 base, with 9 bases left between them. Germline assignment: CDR1 KGHDR and CDR2 SFDVKD. The CDR3 nucleotides read TGTGCCACCAGTGATGGGGGACTCAGCAATCAGCCCCAGCATTTT. Translation gives CATSDGGLSNQPQHF.

The J gene is TRBJ1-1, the V gene TRBV12-3 or TRBV12-4; TRBD1 matches 8 bases. The CDR3 consists of 13 residues. Unmatched junction bases numbered 5, after V lost 4 bases and J lost 7 bases. CDR3 nucleotide sequence: TGTGCCAGCAGTTCTCAGGGGGCCGGTGAAGCTTTCTTT. It is translated as CASSSQGAGEAFF.

The CDR3 protein is CASSSKSGGSPLHF. CDR3 sequence (DNA): TGTGCCAGCAGCTCGAAATCAGGGGGATCACCCCTCCACTTT. The genes are TRBV7-2 and TRBJ1-6, with 7 nucleotides matching TRBD1. Trimming cost V 4 bases and J 10 bases; bases outside gene matches: 7. The germline V gene encodes CDR1 SGHTA and CDR2 FQGNSA. The CDR3 has 14 residues.

This clone was seen only once. The chain combines TRBV4-2 with TRBJ1-4; a possible D gene is TRBD1 (5 bases). Germline V gene data show CDR1 as LGHNA and CDR2 as YNFKEQ. The V end lost 1 base, the J end lost 0 bases, and 9 bases lay between the germline ends. The CDR3 sequence is 16 residues long. This CDR3 is CASSQVRQTTNEKLFF. DNA for the CDR3: TGTGCCAGCAGCCAAGTGAGACAGACAACTAATGAAAAACTGTTTTTT.

The chain is built from TRBV9 and TRBJ2-5; D remains ambiguous. This CDR3 region has 14 residues. The V end was cut by 0 bases, the J end by 0 bases, with 6 bases between. Germline CDR1 is SGDLS and CDR2 is YYNGEE. The CDR3 sequence is CASSVDKYQETQYF. CDR3 nucleotide sequence: TGTGCCAGCAGCGTAGACAAGTACCAAGAGACCCAGTACTTC.

This rearrangement joins TRBV18 to TRBJ1-6, with 10 bases identical to TRBD1. Germline V gene sequence: CDR1 KGHSH, CDR2 LQKENI. The CDR3 totals 18 residues. Losses at the gene ends were 3 bases for V and 0 bases for J; bases not matched to a gene: 5. The CDR3 loop reads CASSPRDRGFSYNSPLHF. The CDR3 bases are TGTGCCAGCTCACCCCGGGACAGGGGATTCTCCTATAATTCACCCCTCCACTTT.

Only a few counts were recorded for this clone. V usage is TRBV11-1 and J usage is TRBJ2-5; 9 positions match TRBD2. Germline trimming cut 2 bases from V and 4 bases from J; bases unmatched to any gene: 5. The CDR3 spans 15 residues. Germline CDR1 SGHAT, CDR2 FQDESV (reference sequence). The CDR3 protein is CASSLRASGVETQYF. CDR3 in DNA: TGTGCCAGCAGCTTAAGGGCTAGCGGGGTAGAGACCCAGTACTTC.

This clone occurred a few times. The chain uses TRBV1 and TRBJ1-2; the table calls TRBD1, which could not be checked here. TRBV1 is listed as a pseudogene. This CDR3 spans 18 amino acids. CDR3 nucleotides: TGCACCAGCAGCCAACGATCCACCGAGCCCCAAAGGGGCTATGGCTACACCTTC. It translates to CTSSQRSTEPQRGYGYTF.

V is TRBV3-1 (or the pseudogene TRBV3-2) and J is TRBJ1-1; maybe TRBD1 (5 bases). The CDR3 runs 14 residues. Trimming removed 4 bases at V and 0 bases at J, with 9 bases between. Germline-derived CDR1 and CDR2 are LGHDT and YNNKEL (reference sequence). The CDR3 here is CASSPGLLNTEAFF. DNA of the CDR3: TGTGCCAGCAGCCCGGGACTTCTGAACACTGAAGCTTTCTTT.